The clone carrying this T cell receptor beta chain has ten or more counts. Its antigen is unidentified. Unique molecular identifiers were incorporated during preparation of the TCRbeta library. TCRdb itself ran the PCR reads through MiXCR, one entry per CDR3 protein. The sample includes about 580,000 distinct CDR3 sequences, 23% of them seen just once. The sample originates from a study of T-cell reconstitution after alpha-beta-depleted transplantation in children. Study conclusions and caveats: Day-60 TCRbeta diversity that was high in some patients was derived from surviving recipient T cells and thymic progenitors. Roughly two months post-transplant, alpha-beta T cells reportedly originated from several hundred graft clones that had expanded.

Material: PBMCs, mostly from graft donor cells, obtained 360 days after TCRalphabeta/CD19-depleted stem cell transplant. The receptor was derived from a boy younger than two who had a stem cell transplant for acute myeloid leukemia, so the T cells may come from the graft donor.

The DNA of the CDR3 is TGTGCCAGCAGCCGTGCAGATTACACAGATACGCAGTATTTT. This sequence encodes CASSRADYTDTQYF. J is TRBJ2-3 and V is TRBV7-2; no firm D call. Germline assignment: CDR1 SGHTA and CDR2 FQGNSA. The CDR3 loop spans 14 amino acids. Trimming cost V 5 bases and J 2 bases, with 11 bases left between them.